This entry lists 12 T cell receptor beta chains sequenced from one sample in a study of radiotherapy plus CTLA-4 blockade in lung cancer. The repertoire was sequenced with immunoSEQ multiplex PCR; TCRdb's copy has only in-frame clones and lacks some. Of 45,000 to 55,000 clones detected, about 88% appear once; the ten largest clones hold 7.8%. The sample was peripheral blood, taken from a patient treated with radiotherapy plus ipilimumab. The receptors come from a human donor with non-small cell lung cancer whose response to radiotherapy plus ipilimumab could not be evaluated.

The chain has TRBV4-3 and TRBJ2-3; perhaps TRBD1 as D (6 bases). This CDR3 has 16 residues. The germline V gene encodes CDR1 LGHNA and CDR2 YSLEER. Between the trimmed V and J ends, which lost 5 bases and 0 bases, there was a span of 15 bases. The CDR3, as DNA: TGCGCCAGCAGCTGGGGAAGGGGGTCTAGCACAGATACGCAGTATTTT. Residues: CASSWGRGSSTDTQYF.

The chain links TRBV20-1 to TRBJ2-7; 9 nucleotides match TRBD1. This CDR3 is 11 amino acids long. The germline V gene encodes CDR1 DFQATT and CDR2 SNEGSKA (reference sequence). The ends lost 5 bases at V and 5 bases at J; junction bases unmatched: 1. The CDR3 nucleotides are TGCAGTGCTGGGACAGGGAACGAGCAGTACTTC. Its translation: CSAGTGNEQYF.

CDR3 DNA: TGCGCCAGCAGCCCAAGCCCGGGATCAACAGATACGCAGTATTTT. Translating it yields CASSPSPGSTDTQYF. The chain uses TRBV4-3 and TRBJ2-3, with a possible D match to TRBD2 (5 bases). Germline V lookup: CDR1 LGHNA, CDR2 YSLEER. Trimming stripped 4 bases from V and 3 bases from J, with 14 bases between. CDR3 length equals 15 residues.

The chain uses TRBV29-1 and TRBJ2-3; 7 nucleotides line up with TRBD2. Unmatched junction bases numbered 17, after V lost 3 bases and J lost 5 bases. Germline lookup yields CDR1 SQVTM and CDR2 ANQGSEA. There are 17 residues in the CDR3. DNA for the CDR3: TGCAGCGTTGAGGTACGGACCCCTCGGCCGGGAGGAGATACGCAGTATTTT. This sequence encodes CSVEVRTPRPGGDTQYF.

The V call is TRBV7-8, the J call TRBJ2-3; D may be TRBD2 (6 bases). The V gene's germline CDR1 is SGHVS and CDR2 FQNEAQ. Trimming left V 1 base short and J 3 bases short, with 14 bases between. The CDR3 runs 16 residues. The chain's CDR3 is CASSLVSGGKTDTQYF. In DNA form, the CDR3 reads TGTGCCAGCAGCTTAGTCTCTGGGGGGAAAACAGATACGCAGTATTTT.

The CDR3 DNA follows: TGTGCCAGCACCGGAGCCAGGGCACTCAATCAGCCCCAGCATTTT. It is translated as CASTGARALNQPQHF. This chain connects TRBV2 to TRBJ1-5, with a tentative D call TRBD1 (5 bases). The CDR3 length is 15 residues. Germline V gene lookup returns CDR1 SNHLY and CDR2 FYNNEI. V lost 7 bases and J lost 3, with 16 bases in between.

This clone was counted a single time. The chain has TRBV6-5 and TRBJ1-5; maybe TRBD1 (5 bases). V lost 0 bases and J 7 bases, leaving 13 bases between the germline ends. Germline CDR1 and CDR2: MNHEY and SVGAGI. The CDR3 is 15 amino acids. The CDR3 DNA follows: TGTGCCAGCAGTTACTCGGGGCAGGTGGGCCAGCCCCAGCATTTT. The encoded protein is CASSYSGQVGQPQHF.

J is TRBJ2-1 and V is TRBV5-1, with TRBD2 matching over 13 bases. Germline V gene data show CDR1 as SGHRS and CDR2 as YFSETQ. This CDR3 region has 15 residues. J was trimmed by 2 bases and V by 5 bases; bases with no gene match: 1. The CDR3 loop reads CASRLAGGPYNEQFF. The CDR3 nucleotides read TGCGCCAGCAGACTAGCGGGGGGGCCCTACAATGAGCAGTTCTTC.

V and J are TRBV5-1 and TRBJ2-3; TRBD1 matches at 11 bases. The germline CDR1 and CDR2 sequences are SGHRS and YFSETQ. The CDR3 has 15 residues. The CDR3 reads CASSGQGAGTDTQYF. DNA of the CDR3: TGCGCTTCTTCAGGACAGGGGGCGGGCACAGATACGCAGTATTTT.

This chain links TRBV6-6 with TRBJ1-6; TRBD1 aligns across 9 bases. The CDR3 contains 15 residues. Trimming at V came to 4 bases and at J to 4 bases, leaving 2 bases not matched to a gene. Germline V CDR1 and CDR2: MNHNY, SVGAGI (reference sequence). CDR3 sequence (DNA): TGTGCCAGCAGTTTCGGACAGGGGTATAATTCACCCCTCCACTTT. Translated: CASSFGQGYNSPLHF.

The chain links TRBV5-1 to TRBJ2-7, with TRBD2 as a possible D gene (5 bases). Trimming left V 2 bases short and J 0 bases short, with 9 bases between. The germline gives CDR1 SGHRS, CDR2 YFSETQ. This CDR3 is built from 14 residues. The CDR3 is CASSLSGSSYEQYF. The CDR3 bases are TGCGCCAGCAGCTTATCGGGAAGCTCCTACGAGCAGTACTTC.

This chain connects TRBV19 to TRBJ1-2, with TRBD1 as a possible D gene (6 bases). CDR3 length: 16 amino acids. Germline V gene lookup returns CDR1 LNHDA and CDR2 SQIVND (reference sequence). The V and J ends lost 6 bases and 4 bases respectively, with 21 bases between them. The CDR3 sequence: CASSSYADSEGYGYTF. CDR3 nucleotides: TGTGCCAGTAGCTCCTACGCGGACAGCGAAGGCTATGGCTACACCTTC.